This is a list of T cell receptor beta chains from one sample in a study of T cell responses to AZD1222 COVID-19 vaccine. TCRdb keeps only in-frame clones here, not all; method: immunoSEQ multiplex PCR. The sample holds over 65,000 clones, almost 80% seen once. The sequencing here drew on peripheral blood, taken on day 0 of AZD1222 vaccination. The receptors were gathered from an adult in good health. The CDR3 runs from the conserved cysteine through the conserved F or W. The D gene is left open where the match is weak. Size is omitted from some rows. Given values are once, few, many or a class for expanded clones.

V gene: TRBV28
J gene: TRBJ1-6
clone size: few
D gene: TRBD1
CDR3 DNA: TGTGCCAGCACCCGGGACAGTAATTCACCCCTCCACTTT
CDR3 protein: CASTRDSNSPLHF

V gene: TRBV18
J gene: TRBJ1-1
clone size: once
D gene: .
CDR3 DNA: TGTGCCAGCTCAGCAGGGGTTGGAAACACTGAAGCTTTCTTT
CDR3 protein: CASSAGVGNTEAFF

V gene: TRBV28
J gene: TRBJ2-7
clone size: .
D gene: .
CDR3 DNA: TGTGCCAGCAGCCTAGGGTTTACAGTGTACGAGCAGTACTTC
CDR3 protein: CASSLGFTVYEQYF

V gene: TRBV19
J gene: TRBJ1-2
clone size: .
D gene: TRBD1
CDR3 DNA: TGTGCCAGTAGTACTCGTGCCGGGACAGGGGGCGATAATGGCTACACCTTC
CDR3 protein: CASSTRAGTGGDNGYTF

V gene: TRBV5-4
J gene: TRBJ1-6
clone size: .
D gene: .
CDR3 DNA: TGTGCCAGCAGCTCAGAGTATAATTCACCCCTCCACTTT
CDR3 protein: CASSSEYNSPLHF

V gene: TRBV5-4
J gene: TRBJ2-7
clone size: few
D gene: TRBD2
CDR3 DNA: TGTGCCAGCAGCTTGGATGGCGGGAGGGCCGGGTACGAGCAGTACTTC
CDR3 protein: CASSLDGGRAGYEQYF

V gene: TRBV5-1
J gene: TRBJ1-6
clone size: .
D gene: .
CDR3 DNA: TGCGCCAGCAGCTTGGAGGGGGGATATTCACCCCTCCACTTT
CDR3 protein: CASSLEGGYSPLHF

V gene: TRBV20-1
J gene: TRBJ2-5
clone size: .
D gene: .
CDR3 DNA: TGCAGTGCTAGTAATATACAAGAGACCCAGTACTTC
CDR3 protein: CSASNIQETQYF

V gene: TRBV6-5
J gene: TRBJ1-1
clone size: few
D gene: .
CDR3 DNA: TGTGCCAGCAGGAGGGGGGAGGTTGCTGAAGCTTTCTTT
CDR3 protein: CASRRGEVAEAFF

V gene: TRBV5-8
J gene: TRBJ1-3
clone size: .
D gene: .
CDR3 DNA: TGTGCCAGCAGCTTAGGTCGTGGAAACACCATATATTTT
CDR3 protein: CASSLGRGNTIYF

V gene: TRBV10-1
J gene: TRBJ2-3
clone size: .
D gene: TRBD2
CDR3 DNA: TGCGCCAGCAGCGGGAGGGCCGTAGATACGCAGTATTTT
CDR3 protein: CASSGRAVDTQYF

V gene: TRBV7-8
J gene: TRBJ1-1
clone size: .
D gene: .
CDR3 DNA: TGTGCCAGCAGCCCCCTTTACGGTGAAGCTTTCTTT
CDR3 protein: CASSPLYGEAFF

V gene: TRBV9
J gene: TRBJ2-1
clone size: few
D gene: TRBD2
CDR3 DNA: TGTGCCAGCAGTACTACCGGGACTAGCGGGAGGAGTGAGCAGTTCTTC
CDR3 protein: CASSTTGTSGRSEQFF

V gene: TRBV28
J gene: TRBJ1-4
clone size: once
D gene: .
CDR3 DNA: TGTGCCAGTACGGGGGGGCAGAAACTGTTTTTT
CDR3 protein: CASTGGQKLFF

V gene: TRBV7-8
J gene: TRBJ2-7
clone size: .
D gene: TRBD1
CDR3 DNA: TGTGCCAGCAGCTTAGCCGGGACAGGGGGCGGATACGAGCAGTACTTC
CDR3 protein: CASSLAGTGGGYEQYF

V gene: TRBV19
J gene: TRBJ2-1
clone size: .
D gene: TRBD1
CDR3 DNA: TGTGCCAGTAGTATCCGGGGACAGGGGAACTACAATGAGCAGTTCTTC
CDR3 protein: CASSIRGQGNYNEQFF

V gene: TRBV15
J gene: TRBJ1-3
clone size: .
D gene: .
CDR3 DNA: TGTGCCACCGCCCGGGACCGGACCATATATTTT
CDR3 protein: CATARDRTIYF

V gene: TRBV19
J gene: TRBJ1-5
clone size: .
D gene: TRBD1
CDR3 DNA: TGTGCCAGTAGTCGCAGGGGGCGGACCTGGAATCAGCCCCAGCATTTT
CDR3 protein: CASSRRGRTWNQPQHF

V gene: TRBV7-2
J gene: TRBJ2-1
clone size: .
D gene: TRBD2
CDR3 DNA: TGTGCCAGCAGCTTTGGGACTAGCGGTTACAATGAGCAGTTCTTC
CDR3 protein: CASSFGTSGYNEQFF

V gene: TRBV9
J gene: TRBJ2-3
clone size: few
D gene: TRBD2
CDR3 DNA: TGTGCCAGCAGCGTAATAGCGGGACTTAGCACAGATACGCAGTATTTT
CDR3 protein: CASSVIAGLSTDTQYF

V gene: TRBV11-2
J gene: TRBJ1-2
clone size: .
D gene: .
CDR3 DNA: TGTGCCAGCAGCCGCACAGGGACCGAAGGCCCTGGCTACACCTTC
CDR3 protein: CASSRTGTEGPGYTF

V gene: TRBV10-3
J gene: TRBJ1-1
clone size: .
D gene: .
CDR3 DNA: TGTGCCATCAGTGAGTCGGCTCAGGGTAGAGGAGCTTTCTTT
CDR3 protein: CAISESAQGRGAFF

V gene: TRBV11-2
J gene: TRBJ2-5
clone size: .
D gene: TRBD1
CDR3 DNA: TGTGCCAGCAGCTTAGATCTGGGAGACAGGGGGCAGACCCAGTACTTC
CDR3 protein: CASSLDLGDRGQTQYF

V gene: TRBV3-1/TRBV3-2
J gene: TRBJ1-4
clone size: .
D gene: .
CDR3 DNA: TGTGCCAGCAGCCAAGCTTATTTACAGGGCATTGGGGAAAAACTGTTTTTT
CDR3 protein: CASSQAYLQGIGEKLFF

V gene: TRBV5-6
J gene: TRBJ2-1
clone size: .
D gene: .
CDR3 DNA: TGTGCCAGCAGCTTGACCCCAGGCTCCTACAATGAGCAGTTCTTC
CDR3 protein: CASSLTPGSYNEQFF

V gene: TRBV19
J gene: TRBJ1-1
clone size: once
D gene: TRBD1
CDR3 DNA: TGTGCCAGTAGCCCAGGGGGTGCAGCGAACACTGAAGCTTTCTTT
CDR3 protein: CASSPGGAANTEAFF

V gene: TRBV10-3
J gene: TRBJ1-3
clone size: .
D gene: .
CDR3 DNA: TGTGCCATCAGTGAGTCGGGGGGGCATTCTGGAAACACCATATATTTT
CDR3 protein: CAISESGGHSGNTIYF

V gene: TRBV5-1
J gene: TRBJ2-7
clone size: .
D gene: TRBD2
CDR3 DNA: TGCGCCAGCAGCTTGTGGCAGCGGGAGAGCGAGCAGTACTTC
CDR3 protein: CASSLWQRESEQYF

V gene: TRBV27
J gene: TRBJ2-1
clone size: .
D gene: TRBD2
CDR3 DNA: TGTGCCAGCAGTCCTCGGACTAGCGGGACATACAATGAGCAGTTCTTC
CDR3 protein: CASSPRTSGTYNEQFF

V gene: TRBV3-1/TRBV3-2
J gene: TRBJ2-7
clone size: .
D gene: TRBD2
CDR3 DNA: TGTGCCAGCAGCCCCGGACTAGCTGGCCCCCCCTACGAGCAGTACTTC
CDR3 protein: CASSPGLAGPPYEQYF

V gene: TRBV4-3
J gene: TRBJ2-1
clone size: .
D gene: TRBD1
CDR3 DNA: TGCGCCAGCAGCCAAGGCCCGGGACAGGGATTTTACAATGAGCAGTTCTTC
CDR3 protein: CASSQGPGQGFYNEQFF

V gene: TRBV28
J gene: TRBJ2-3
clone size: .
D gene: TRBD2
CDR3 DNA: TGTGCCAGCGGTCTAGCGGGATTCACAGATACGCAGTATTTT
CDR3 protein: CASGLAGFTDTQYF

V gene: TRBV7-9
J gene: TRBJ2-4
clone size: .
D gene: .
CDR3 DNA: TGTGCCAGCAGCTTTTTCGGAGGCTCACCCGCCAAAAACATTCAGTACTTC
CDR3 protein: CASSFFGGSPAKNIQYF

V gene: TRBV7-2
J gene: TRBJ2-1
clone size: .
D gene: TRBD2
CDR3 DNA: TGTGCCAGCAGCTTAGGGGCCCTAACTAGCGGGAGGGGTCAGTTCTTC
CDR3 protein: CASSLGALTSGRGQFF

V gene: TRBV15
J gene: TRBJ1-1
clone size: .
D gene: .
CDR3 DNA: TGTGCCACCAGGGGGGTTGACACTGAAGCTTTCTTT
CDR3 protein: CATRGVDTEAFF

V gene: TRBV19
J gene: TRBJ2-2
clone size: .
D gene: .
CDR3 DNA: TGTGCCAGTAGTATAGCCTTCGAGGGGGAGCTGTTTTTT
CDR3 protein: CASSIAFEGELFF

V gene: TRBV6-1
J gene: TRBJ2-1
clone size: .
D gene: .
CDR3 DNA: TGTGCCAGCAGTGAATTTCCCACAGGGTCCAGTGAGCAGTTCTTC
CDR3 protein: CASSEFPTGSSEQFF

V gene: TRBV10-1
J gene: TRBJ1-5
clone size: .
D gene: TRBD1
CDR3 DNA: TGCGCCAGAGAAAAGGGACAGGGATACCTAGGGCCCCAGCATTTT
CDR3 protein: CAREKGQGYLGPQHF

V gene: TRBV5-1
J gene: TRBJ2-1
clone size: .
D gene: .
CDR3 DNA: TGCGCCAGCAGCTTGGCCAGTGCGGGCAATGAGCAGTTCTTC
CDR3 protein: CASSLASAGNEQFF

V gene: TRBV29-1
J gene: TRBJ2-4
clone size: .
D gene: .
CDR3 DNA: TGCAGCGTTGAGGGGGGTTGGGGACAGAGGACCTCGGGGCCAAAAAACATTCAGTACTTC
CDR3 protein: CSVEGGWGQRTSGPKNIQYF

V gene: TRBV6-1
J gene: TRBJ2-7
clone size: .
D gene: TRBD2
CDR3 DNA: TGTGCCAGCAGTGAAGTTGCTAGCGGGAGCGACGAGCAGTACTTC
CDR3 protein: CASSEVASGSDEQYF

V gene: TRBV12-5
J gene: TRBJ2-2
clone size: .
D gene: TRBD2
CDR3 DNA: TGTGCTAGTGGTTTGCGAACTAGCGGGACGTCCGGGGAGCTGTTTTTT
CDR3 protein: CASGLRTSGTSGELFF

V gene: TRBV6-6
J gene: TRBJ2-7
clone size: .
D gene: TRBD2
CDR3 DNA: TGTGCCAGCAGTCGCGGGGAGGGATCCTACGAGCAGTACTTC
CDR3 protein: CASSRGEGSYEQYF

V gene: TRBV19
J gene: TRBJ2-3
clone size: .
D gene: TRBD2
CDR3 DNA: TGTGCCAGTAGTATGCAGCTAGCGGGGGGAGATACGCAGTATTTT
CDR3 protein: CASSMQLAGGDTQYF

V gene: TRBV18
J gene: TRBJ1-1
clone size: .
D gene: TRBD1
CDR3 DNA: TGTGCCAGCTCCGGACAGGGTGGGAACACTGAAGCTTTCTTT
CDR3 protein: CASSGQGGNTEAFF

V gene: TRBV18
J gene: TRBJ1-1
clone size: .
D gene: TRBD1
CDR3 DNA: TGTGCCAGCTCACCGTCGACAGGGGGGACTGAAGCTTTCTTT
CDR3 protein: CASSPSTGGTEAFF

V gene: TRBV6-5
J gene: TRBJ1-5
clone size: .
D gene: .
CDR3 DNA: TGTGCCAGCAGAGCTGGGACGGACCTTAATCAGCCCCAGCATTTT
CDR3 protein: CASRAGTDLNQPQHF

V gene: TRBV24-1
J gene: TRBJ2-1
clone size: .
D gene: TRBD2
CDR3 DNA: TGTGCCACCAGTGACGCTCTAGCGGATCGCAATGAGCAGTTCTTC
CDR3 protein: CATSDALADRNEQFF

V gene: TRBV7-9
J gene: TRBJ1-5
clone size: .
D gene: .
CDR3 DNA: TGTGCCAGCAGCTTCAGGGAGCAGCCCCAGCATTTT
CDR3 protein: CASSFREQPQHF

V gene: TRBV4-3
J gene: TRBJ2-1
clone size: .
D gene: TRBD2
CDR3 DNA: TGCGCCAGCAGCCCAGGGACTAGCGGGAGCTTCAATGAGCAGTTCTTC
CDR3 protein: CASSPGTSGSFNEQFF

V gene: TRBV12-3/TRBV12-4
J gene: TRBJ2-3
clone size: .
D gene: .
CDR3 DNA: TGTGCCAGCGGGCGGGACACAGATACGCAGTATTTT
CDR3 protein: CASGRDTDTQYF

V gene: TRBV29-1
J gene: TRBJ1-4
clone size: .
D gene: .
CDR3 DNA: TGCAGCGTTGAAGGGACAGTGGGTGAAAAACTGTTTTTT
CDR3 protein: CSVEGTVGEKLFF

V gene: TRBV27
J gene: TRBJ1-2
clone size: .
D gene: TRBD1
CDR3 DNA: TGTGCCAGCAAGCAGGGGGCAGAGGGCTACACCTTC
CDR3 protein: CASKQGAEGYTF

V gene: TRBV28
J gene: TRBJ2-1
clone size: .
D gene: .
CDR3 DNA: TGTGCCAGCAGTTTTTTTCTTTATGATGAGCAGTTCTTC
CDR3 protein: CASSFFLYDEQFF

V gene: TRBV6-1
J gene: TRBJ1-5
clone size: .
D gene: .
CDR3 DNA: TGTGCCAGCAGTGAATTCGTCAGGCTCAATCAGCCCCAGCATTTT
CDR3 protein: CASSEFVRLNQPQHF